This T cell receptor (beta chain) was obtained from a study of graft-versus-host responses after intestinal transplantation. General study points: Declining HvG levels early post-transplant were linked to peak circulating GvH clone levels. GvH clones were identified in recipient marrow, with some first appearing in ileum or blood.

Profiled with immunoSEQ multiplex PCR; TCRdb holds only in-frame clones, not every one. The sample consists of tens of thousands of clones, about nine tenths of them appearing once. From germline, CDR1 is MGHRA and CDR2 YSYEKL. This CDR3 is 17 amino acids long. V shed 4 bases and J shed 1 base, with 17 bases lying between them. Turning to this clone: Its specificity is not known.

This receptor was obtained from a human donor who received an intestinal transplant. The chain combines TRBV4-1 with TRBJ1-5; D is ambiguous. This sample comprised unstimulated CD4+ T cells sorted from spleen or lymph node cells, obtained before intestinal transplant. The CDR3: CASSRRDEDVSNQPQHF. CDR3 coding DNA: TGCGCCAGCAGCCGCCGAGATGAGGATGTAAGCAATCAGCCCCAGCATTTT.